The rows below give T cell receptor beta chains drawn from one sample of a study of blood T cell repertoires in COVID-19. Produced via immunoSEQ multiplex PCR; TCRdb's table is partial and in-frame only. The sample shows 65,000 to 100,000 clones, approximately 81% of them seen only once. Sequencing used peripheral blood. The receptors come from a woman of 80 years or more with acute or convalescent COVID-19. The CDR3 runs from the conserved cysteine through the conserved F or W. D genes are given only for firm matches. Only part of the rows carry a size: once, few, many, or a class if the clone is expanded.

15,NA,TRBV7-9,TRBD2,TRBJ2-7,TGTGCCAGCAGCTTGATAGCGGGGACCTTCGGCGAGCAGTACTTC,CASSLIAGTFGEQYF
13,NA,TRBV29-1,TRBD1,TRBJ1-1,TGCAGCGGATCCGGGACAGGGACCACTGAAGCTTTCTTT,CSGSGTGTTEAFF
16,NA,TRBV13,NA,TRBJ2-3,TGTGCCAGCAGCTTAATGGCGGGGTCCTTCGGTGATACGCAGTATTTT,CASSLMAGSFGDTQYF
14,NA,TRBV6-6,NA,TRBJ2-4,TGTGCCAGCAGGGACGGGGATAGAGAGGACATTCAGTACTTC,CASRDGDREDIQYF
18,NA,TRBV7-8,TRBD2,TRBJ2-3,TGTGCCAGCAGCCCGTCCCGAGCAGCGGGGGGACGCACAGATACGCAGTATTTT,CASSPSRAAGGRTDTQYF
13,NA,TRBV7-2,NA,TRBJ2-7,TGTGCCAGCAGCCAGAGGGTTTCCTACGAGCAGTACTTC,CASSQRVSYEQYF
14,NA,TRBV5-6,TRBD1,TRBJ1-2,TGTGCCAGCAGCCCAAGGACAGGGGAAGGCGGCTACACCTTC,CASSPRTGEGGYTF
15,NA,TRBV6-5,TRBD1,TRBJ1-2,TGTGCCAGCAGGTCGGGGGGACAGGGGAGCTATGGCTACACCTTC,CASRSGGQGSYGYTF
14,NA,TRBV7-2,NA,TRBJ1-3,TGTGCCAGCAGCTTGGACAGCTCTGGAAACACCATATATTTT,CASSLDSSGNTIYF
16,many,TRBV10-1,TRBD1,TRBJ1-2,TGCGCCAGCAGTGAGCTTTTCGGGACAGGGGGGGAGGGCTACACCTTC,CASSELFGTGGEGYTF
16,NA,TRBV7-8,TRBD1,TRBJ1-4,TGTGCCAGCAGCTTGGACGCCGGGACAGGTGAAGAAAAACTGTTTTTT,CASSLDAGTGEEKLFF
10,NA,TRBV6-4,NA,TRBJ1-5,TGTGCCAGCAGTAGAGAACCCCAGCATTTT,CASSREPQHF
17,NA,TRBV19,TRBD2,TRBJ2-4,TGTGCCAGTAGTATGGGTCTAGCGGTGGTAGCCAAAAACATTCAGTACTTC,CASSMGLAVVAKNIQYF
13,NA,TRBV19,NA,TRBJ2-2,TGTGCCAGTAGTCAGGGGAACACCGGGGAGCTGTTTTTT,CASSQGNTGELFF
11,NA,TRBV3-1/TRBV3-2,NA,TRBJ1-2,TGTGCCAGCAGTACAGGGTATGGCTACACCTTC,CASSTGYGYTF
16,once,TRBV29-1,NA,TRBJ2-2,TGCAGCGGGACCGTGACAGGCCTATCGGGCACCGGGGATCTGTTTTTT,CSGTVTGLSGTGDLFF
17,NA,TRBV4-3,NA,TRBJ1-3,TGCGCCAGCAGCCAAGAAACGATGGCTGCCTCTGGAAACACCATATATTTT,CASSQETMAASGNTIYF
16,once,TRBV7-6,TRBD1,TRBJ1-1,TGTGCCAGCAGCACAGGACAGGGTTCGACGAACACTGAAGCTTTCTTT,CASSTGQGSTNTEAFF
12,NA,TRBV9,NA,TRBJ2-1,TGTGCCAGCAGCGTAGCAGAATCTGAGCAGTTCTTC,CASSVAESEQFF
15,NA,TRBV5-6,NA,TRBJ1-1,TGTGCCAGCAGCTTGGTCACAGGGCCGAACACTGAAGCTTTCTTT,CASSLVTGPNTEAFF
13,NA,TRBV6-5,TRBD1,TRBJ1-1,TGTGCCAGCAGCCCGACAGGGCGGTGGAATGCTTTCTTT,CASSPTGRWNAFF